What follows are 27 T cell receptor beta chains derived from one specimen sequenced in a study of blood T cell repertoires in COVID-19. This table comes from immunoSEQ multiplex PCR, and its TCRdb copy is limited to in-frame clones, with some not included. The sample shows some 240,000 clones, about 85% of them seen only once. The sample was PBMCs or T cells enriched from blood (not recorded which). These receptor sequences come from a woman aged 45-65 years who had been exposed to COVID-19.

This chain links TRBV18 with TRBJ1-1, with D perhaps matching TRBD1 (5 bases). This CDR3 spans 16 amino acids. Trimming shortened V by 2 bases and J by 4 bases, and 17 bases separated the two germline ends. Germline V CDR1 and CDR2: KGHSH, LQKENI. The CDR3 protein is CASSPVGTQPGTEAFF. Here the CDR3 DNA reads TGTGCCAGCTCACCAGTAGGGACTCAACCGGGCACTGAAGCTTTCTTT.

In this sample, this clone turned up once. The chain joins TRBV30 to TRBJ1-5; D not resolved. The CDR3 is made up of 15 amino acids. V was pared by 2 bases and J by 0 bases, with 11 bases between. The germline V gene has CDR1 GTSNPN and CDR2 SVGIG (reference sequence). The CDR3 reads CAWSPGRVSNQPQHF. The CDR3 DNA follows: TGTGCCTGGAGTCCGGGAAGGGTTAGCAATCAGCCCCAGCATTTT.

This clone was found once. The chain employs TRBV11-2 and TRBJ2-3; 8 bases map to TRBD2. The germline CDR1 and CDR2 sequences are SGHAT and FQNNGV. Trimming at V came to 8 bases and at J to 0 bases, leaving 13 bases not matched to a gene. The CDR3 has 17 amino acids. This CDR3 is CASRPLSGVSSTDTQYF. In DNA form, the CDR3 reads TGTGCCAGCCGGCCCCTTAGCGGGGTGTCTAGCACAGATACGCAGTATTTT.

Notes on this clone: Additional DNA sequences in this sample encode the identical CDR3. V gene TRBV10-1 combines with J gene TRBJ1-5, with D perhaps TRBD1 (5 bases). This CDR3 has 13 amino acids. Germline V CDR1 and CDR2: WNHNN, SYGVQD (reference sequence). V was trimmed by 6 bases and J by 4 bases, leaving 10 bases between them. The CDR3 sequence is CASSLGTNQPQHF. Written as DNA, the CDR3 is TGCGCCAGCAGCCTAGGGACTAATCAGCCCCAGCATTTT.

The chain recombines TRBV27 with TRBJ1-1; weak D call: TRBD1 (5 bases). This CDR3 is built from 12 residues. Trimming took off 5 bases at V and 5 bases at J, with 9 bases between the two ends. CDR1 MNHEY and CDR2 SMNVEV come from the germline V gene (reference sequence). For the CDR3, the DNA is TGTGCCAGCAGTGGGGGAGGGACTGAAGCTTTCTTT. Translating it yields CASSGGGTEAFF.

There are a few counts of this clone. This chain connects TRBV9 to TRBJ1-4; the D gene is possibly TRBD1 (5 bases). The CDR3 consists of 14 residues. Looked up from germline, CDR1 is SGDLS and CDR2 is YYNGEE. V was clipped by 3 bases and J by 3 bases, with 9 bases between them. The CDR3 DNA reads as TGTGCCAGCAGCGGAGGGGACTCTAATGAAAAACTGTTTTTT. Translating it yields CASSGGDSNEKLFF.

This chain joins TRBV12-3 or TRBV12-4 and TRBJ1-6; tentative D call: TRBD1 (5 bases). V was trimmed by 2 bases and J by 10 bases, leaving 9 bases between them. This CDR3 region has 13 residues. The CDR3 protein is CASSLTGGSPLHF. The CDR3 DNA reads TGTGCCAGCAGTTTAACGGGGGGATCACCCCTCCACTTT.

The genes are TRBV3-1 (or the pseudogene TRBV3-2) and TRBJ2-7; D is possibly TRBD1 (5 bases). The V and J ends lost 2 bases and 2 bases respectively, with 16 bases between them. Per germline, CDR1 LGHDT and CDR2 YNNKEL (reference sequence). The CDR3 runs 16 residues. CDR3 residues: CASSQQPDLGAYEQYF. Here the CDR3 DNA reads TGTGCCAGCAGCCAACAACCGGACCTAGGGGCCTACGAGCAGTACTTC.

The gene calls are TRBV7-9 and TRBJ2-1; 10 bases fit TRBD1. V lost 1 base and J lost 7; bases outside the gene matches: 7. The CDR3 spans 16 residues. Germline values: CDR1 SEHNR, CDR2 FQNEAQ (reference sequence). CDR3 sequence (DNA): TGTGCCAGCAGCTTAGTAGGCGCGGACAGGGGGAATGAGCAGTTCTTC. Protein: CASSLVGADRGNEQFF.

This rearrangement joins TRBV5-4 to TRBJ1-3; 8 nucleotides agree with TRBD1. The V segment lost 4 bases and the J segment 7 bases; nucleotides outside the gene matches: 4. This CDR3 is 13 amino acids long. Germline loops: CDR1 SGHNT, CDR2 YYREEE (reference sequence). CDR3 sequence (DNA): TGTGCCAGCAGCCGTTGGACAGGGAACACCATATATTTT. Its protein is CASSRWTGNTIYF. The whole variable domain, remainder taken from reference TRBV5-4 and TRBJ1-3, is ETGVTQSPTHLIKTRGQQVTLRCSSQSGHNTVSWYQQALGQGPQFIFQYYREEENGRGNFPPRFSGLQFPNYSSELNVNALELDDSALYLCASSRWTGNTIYFGEGSWLTVV.

The genes are TRBV19 and TRBJ1-1; maybe TRBD1 (6 bases). The CDR3 is 13 residues long. From germline, CDR1 is LNHDA and CDR2 SQIVND (reference sequence). V gave up 6 bases and J gave up 2 bases, with 10 bases separating them. Here the CDR3 reads CASRTQGNTEAFF. The DNA for the CDR3 is TGTGCCAGTAGGACACAGGGAAACACTGAAGCTTTCTTT.

This chain uses TRBV6-5 with TRBJ1-2, with 8 nucleotides matching TRBD1. CDR1 and CDR2 (germline): MNHEY, SVGAGI. Losses at the gene ends were 0 bases for V and 8 bases for J; bases not matched to a gene: 2. The CDR3 has 13 amino acids. CDR3 sequence (DNA): TGTGCCAGCAGTTACTCACAGGGGGGCGGCTACACCTTC. Amino acid sequence: CASSYSQGGGYTF.

This clone was seen a single time. This rearrangement joins TRBV12-3 or TRBV12-4 to TRBJ1-2, with 11 bases identical to TRBD1. This CDR3 spans 13 amino acids. V trimming: 5 bases; J trimming: 7 bases; junction bases outside the gene matches: 3. The CDR3 DNA reads TGTGCCAGCAGTCCTGGGACAGGGGGTGGCTACACCTTC. Its translation is CASSPGTGGGYTF.

The V call is TRBV5-4, the J call TRBJ2-1; 8 bases match TRBD2. The CDR3 runs to 14 residues. In germline, CDR1 is SGHNT, CDR2 YYREEE (reference sequence). Germline trimming cut 4 bases from V and 5 bases from J; bases unmatched to any gene: 5. CDR3 in DNA: TGTGCCAGCAGCATCACGGGGGGGGACAATGAGCAGTTCTTC. It codes for CASSITGGDNEQFF.

The chain combines TRBV3-1 (or the pseudogene TRBV3-2) with TRBJ1-6; 12 bases agree with TRBD1. Losses at the gene ends were 4 bases for V and 5 bases for J; bases not matched to a gene: 3. The CDR3 totals 16 residues. Looked up from germline, CDR1 is LGHDT and CDR2 is YNNKEL (reference sequence). The CDR3 DNA follows: TGTGCCAGCAGCCCCGGGACAGGGGGCAATAATTCACCCCTCCACTTT. Its protein product is CASSPGTGGNNSPLHF.

The V and J genes are TRBV6-5 and TRBJ1-1; 10 nucleotides align to TRBD1. Trimming removed 6 bases from V and 7 bases from J; junction bases left unmatched: 5. CDR1 and CDR2 from the germline V gene are MNHEY and SVGAGI. The length of the CDR3 is 13 residues. The CDR3 region has the DNA TGTGCCAGCAGGGGGACAGGGGCAAATGAAGCTTTCTTT. The encoded protein is CASRGTGANEAFF.

This rearrangement joins TRBV5-8 to TRBJ2-2, with D hard to call. The CDR3 consists of 15 residues. CDR1 and CDR2 from the germline V gene are SGHTS and YDEGEE. The ends were cut back, 6 bases at V and 2 bases at J, with 14 bases in the middle. The chain's CDR3 is CASIVVGRNTGELFF. DNA for the CDR3: TGTGCCAGCATCGTAGTGGGCAGAAACACCGGGGAGCTGTTTTTT. Drawing the rest from reference TRBV5-8 and TRBJ2-2, the complete variable domain is EAGVTQSPTHLIKTRGQQATLRCSPISGHTSVYWYQQALGLGLQFLLWYDEGEERNRGNFPPRFSGRQFPNYSSELNVNALELEDSALYLCASIVVGRNTGELFFGEGSRLTVL.

This rearrangement joins TRBV5-1 to TRBJ2-3; TRBD2 agrees at 10 bases. Germline-derived CDR1 and CDR2 are SGHRS and YFSETQ. V gave up 1 base and J gave up 1 base; unmatched junction bases: 3. This CDR3 comprises 16 residues. CDR3 nucleotides: TGCGCCAGCAGCTTGACCGGGACTAGCGGCACAGATACGCAGTATTTT. Translating it yields CASSLTGTSGTDTQYF.

CDR3 DNA sequence: TGCGCCAGCAGCTCAACTAGGGACAGGGGAGGGTTGGAGACCCAGTACTTC. It translates to CASSSTRDRGGLETQYF. V is TRBV5-1 and J is TRBJ2-5; the match to TRBD1 covers 10 bases. Per germline, CDR1 SGHRS and CDR2 YFSETQ. Trimming at V came to 3 bases and at J to 5 bases, leaving 13 bases not matched to a gene. The CDR3 length is 17 residues.

This clone has only one observation. V and J are TRBV5-3 and TRBJ2-7, with D tentatively TRBD1 (5 bases). TRBV5-3 is an open reading frame whose function is uncertain. V dropped 10 bases and J dropped 1 base, with 15 bases sitting between them. This CDR3 is built from 13 residues. CDR3 coding DNA: TGTGCCTGTCATCGGCAGGGTTCCTACGAGCAGTACTTC. This codes for CACHRQGSYEQYF.

The CDR3, as DNA: TGTGCCACCAGTGTAACAGGGAACTATGGCTACACCTTC. It yields the protein CATSVTGNYGYTF. J is TRBJ1-2 and V is TRBV24-1, with D perhaps matching TRBD1 (6 bases). CDR3 length: 13 amino acids. V lost 5 bases, J lost 2 bases, and 8 bases lay in between. CDR1 is KGHDR, CDR2 SFDVKD, per germline.

This chain uses TRBV4-2 with TRBJ2-1; 8 bases match TRBD2. The CDR3 length is 16 residues. Germline V CDR1 and CDR2: LGHNA, YNFKEQ. V gave up 1 base and J gave up 8 bases; unmatched junction bases: 10. CDR3 nucleotides: TGTGCCAGCAGCCAAGCTCCAACTAGCGGCGTGGATGAGCAGTTCTTC. It translates to CASSQAPTSGVDEQFF.

This chain links TRBV5-4 with TRBJ1-1; D might be TRBD1 (5 bases). Germline V gene data show CDR1 as SGHNT and CDR2 as YYREEE (reference sequence). V was clipped by 2 bases and J by 1 base, with 9 bases between them. CDR3 length: 14 residues. The CDR3 nucleotides read TGTGCCAGCAGCTTTTACACAGGGAACACTGAAGCTTTCTTT. Translated, it gives CASSFYTGNTEAFF. The full variable domain, rest sourced from reference TRBV5-4 and TRBJ1-1, is ETGVTQSPTHLIKTRGQQVTLRCSSQSGHNTVSWYQQALGQGPQFIFQYYREEENGRGNFPPRFSGLQFPNYSSELNVNALELDDSALYLCASSFYTGNTEAFFGQGTRLTVV.

This sequence joins TRBV28 and TRBJ2-6; possibly TRBD1 for D (5 bases). Trimming left V 2 bases short and J 3 bases short, with 8 bases between. The CDR3 is made up of 15 amino acids. Looked up from germline, CDR1 is MDHEN and CDR2 is SYDVKM. The CDR3 region has the DNA TGTGCCAGCAGTTTAAGGGGCTTTGGGGCCAACGTCCTGACTTTC. Its translation is CASSLRGFGANVLTF.

V usage is TRBV2 and J usage is TRBJ1-3; D is perhaps TRBD1 (6 bases). From germline, CDR1 is SNHLY and CDR2 FYNNEI. Deletions cut 4 bases from V and 4 bases from J, with 14 bases between. The CDR3 extends over 15 amino acids. This CDR3 reads CASSGVAGEGNTIYF. The CDR3 region has the DNA TGTGCCAGCAGTGGGGTGGCAGGGGAAGGAAACACCATATATTTT. Full variable domain (missing parts from reference TRBV2 and TRBJ1-3): EPEVTQTPSHQVTQMGQEVILRCVPISNHLYFYWYRQILGQKVEFLVSFYNNEISEKSEIFDDQFSVERPDGSNFTLKIRSTKLEDSAMYFCASSGVAGEGNTIYFGEGSWLTVV.

V and J are TRBV2 and TRBJ1-1, with D perhaps TRBD1 (6 bases). V was trimmed by 4 bases and J by 11 bases, leaving 14 bases between them. This CDR3 spans 12 amino acids. Germline lookup yields CDR1 SNHLY and CDR2 FYNNEI. The CDR3 DNA reads TGTGCCAGCAGTGCAGGGGCGAGGGGGGCTTTCTTT. Its protein product is CASSAGARGAFF.

CDR3 in amino acids: CASSLGGDYGYTF. The CDR3 DNA reads as TGTGCCAGCAGCTTAGGGGGAGACTATGGCTACACCTTC. The J gene is TRBJ1-2, the V gene TRBV7-6; the D is unclear. Germline CDR1 is SGHVS and CDR2 is FNYEAQ. Trimming shortened V by 1 base and J by 3 bases, and 6 bases separated the two germline ends. The CDR3 runs 13 residues.